The next 5 T cell receptor beta chains were all read from a single sample in a study of blood T cell repertoires in COVID-19. This table comes from immunoSEQ multiplex PCR, and its TCRdb copy is limited to in-frame clones, with some not included. The table lists under 350,000 clones, around nine tenths of them singletons. The sequencing sample was made of PBMCs or T cells enriched from blood (not recorded which). All receptors derive from a woman in her sixties who had recovered from COVID-19.

The V and J genes are TRBV6-2 or TRBV6-3 and TRBJ2-7; 7 bases map to TRBD2. CDR1 and CDR2 (germline): MNHEY, SVGEGT. The CDR3 contains 14 residues. J was trimmed by 2 bases and V by 5 bases; bases with no gene match: 6. In DNA form, the CDR3 reads TGTGCCAGCAGTCTAGGGAGGGGTACCTACGAGCAGTACTTC. Amino acids: CASSLGRGTYEQYF.

This rearrangement joins TRBV11-2 to TRBJ1-2; no clear D. V gave up 0 bases and J gave up 2 bases, with 10 bases separating them. This CDR3 has 15 amino acids. In germline, CDR1 is SGHAT, CDR2 FQNNGV. The chain's CDR3 is CASSLDRIANYGYTF. The CDR3 DNA is TGTGCCAGCAGCTTAGATCGTATAGCGAACTATGGCTACACCTTC.

The chain joins TRBV9 to TRBJ1-2, with 12 nucleotides matching TRBD1. From germline, CDR1 is SGDLS and CDR2 YYNGEE. This CDR3 is built from 17 residues. V was pared by 4 bases and J by 2 bases, with 9 bases of the junction left unmatched. CDR3 in DNA: TGTGCCAGCAGCCCCGACCCGGGACAGGGGGCAAACTATGGCTACACCTTC. This encodes CASSPDPGQGANYGYTF.

This chain's CDR3 is CASRAEDTGELFF. CDR3 in DNA: TGTGCCAGCAGAGCCGAGGACACCGGGGAGCTGTTTTTT. The chain uses TRBV28 and TRBJ2-2; D call uncertain. Trimming pared 6 bases from V and 3 bases from J, leaving 8 bases between. There are 13 residues in the CDR3. Germline V lookup: CDR1 MDHEN, CDR2 SYDVKM.

This clone has only a few counts. The CDR3 protein is CASSPRTGQRISNYGYTF. The CDR3, as DNA: TGTGCCAGCAGCCCAAGAACGGGACAGCGAATCTCTAACTATGGCTACACCTTC. The chain couples TRBV7-8 to TRBJ1-2; 7 nucleotides match TRBD1. Germline V gives CDR1 SGHVS, CDR2 FQNEAQ. The CDR3 contains 18 residues. The V segment lost 5 bases and the J segment 0 bases; nucleotides outside the gene matches: 15.